This is a list of T cell receptor beta chains from one sample in a study of shared clonotypes between healthy human individuals. TCRdb's copy holds only in-frame clones and misses some; the assay was immunoSEQ multiplex PCR. Of 2.3 million or so clones in the sample, about 92% were seen once. The specimen sequenced was naive CD4+ T cells from PBMCs. These receptors were taken from a man aged 18 to 29 in good health. Some clones in this sample may be carry-over from other donors' samples. CDR3s include the opening cysteine and the closing phenylalanine or tryptophan. D genes are given only for firm matches. The listing skips clone size in some rows; elsewhere it reads once, few, many or a size class.

J gene: TRBJ2-2
D gene: -
V gene: TRBV11-3
CDR3 length: 13
clone size: -
CDR3 DNA: TGTGCCAGCAGCCCGGAGAGTCCTGGGGAGCTGTTTTTT
CDR3 protein: CASSPESPGELFF

J gene: TRBJ2-5
D gene: TRBD2
V gene: TRBV11-2
CDR3 length: 16
clone size: -
CDR3 DNA: TGTGCCAGCAGCTCGCGTCTAGCGGGAGGTTTAGAGACCCAGTACTTC
CDR3 protein: CASSSRLAGGLETQYF

J gene: TRBJ1-1
D gene: -
V gene: TRBV2
CDR3 length: 13
clone size: -
CDR3 DNA: TGTGCCAGCAGTGTGGGCGGCGGGACTGAAGCTTTCTTT
CDR3 protein: CASSVGGGTEAFF

J gene: TRBJ2-2
D gene: -
V gene: TRBV18
CDR3 length: 17
clone size: -
CDR3 DNA: TGTGCCAGCTCACCACTTCAGAGCGGAACAAACACCGGGGAGCTGTTTTTT
CDR3 protein: CASSPLQSGTNTGELFF

J gene: TRBJ2-7
D gene: -
V gene: TRBV5-1
CDR3 length: 14
clone size: -
CDR3 DNA: TGCGCCAGCCGCCCCCAGGGATCCTCCTACGAGCAGTACTTC
CDR3 protein: CASRPQGSSYEQYF

J gene: TRBJ1-4
D gene: TRBD1
V gene: TRBV29-1
CDR3 length: 15
clone size: -
CDR3 DNA: TGCAGCGTTTCCCGGACAGGGGGCGAAAATGAAAAACTGTTTTTT
CDR3 protein: CSVSRTGGENEKLFF

J gene: TRBJ1-2
D gene: -
V gene: TRBV11-2
CDR3 length: 15
clone size: few
CDR3 DNA: TGTGCCAGCAGCAGTCTTGGGCGGACAAACTATGGCTACACCTTC
CDR3 protein: CASSSLGRTNYGYTF

J gene: TRBJ1-4
D gene: -
V gene: TRBV4-2
CDR3 length: 16
clone size: -
CDR3 DNA: TGTGCCAGCAGCCACGGCAGCTACTCAACTAATGAAAAACTGTTTTTT
CDR3 protein: CASSHGSYSTNEKLFF

J gene: TRBJ2-7
D gene: TRBD2
V gene: TRBV6-5
CDR3 length: 16
clone size: -
CDR3 DNA: TGTGCCAGCAGTTATGATAGCGGGAGGGCCGTCTACGAGCAGTACTTC
CDR3 protein: CASSYDSGRAVYEQYF

J gene: TRBJ1-4
D gene: TRBD1
V gene: TRBV2
CDR3 length: 15
clone size: -
CDR3 DNA: TGTGCCAGTCTCACCCCGGGACAGGGGAACGAAAAACTGTTTTTT
CDR3 protein: CASLTPGQGNEKLFF

J gene: TRBJ2-7
D gene: TRBD1
V gene: TRBV6-5
CDR3 length: 15
clone size: once
CDR3 DNA: TGTGCCAGCAGTTACGGGCAGGGGGCCTCCTACGAGCAGTACTTC
CDR3 protein: CASSYGQGASYEQYF

J gene: TRBJ2-1
D gene: TRBD2
V gene: TRBV5-1
CDR3 length: 15
clone size: few
CDR3 DNA: TGCGCCAGCAGCTTCCTAGCGGGAGGGCCGGGTGAGCAGTTCTTC
CDR3 protein: CASSFLAGGPGEQFF

J gene: TRBJ2-5
D gene: TRBD1
V gene: TRBV28
CDR3 length: 15
clone size: -
CDR3 DNA: TGTGCCAGCAGTCTCCGGGACAGGGGTATTGGGACCCAGTACTTC
CDR3 protein: CASSLRDRGIGTQYF

J gene: TRBJ2-1
D gene: TRBD2
V gene: TRBV6-1
CDR3 length: 13
clone size: -
CDR3 DNA: TGTGCCAGCAGTGAGCCCGCGGGGGTTGAGCAGTTCTTC
CDR3 protein: CASSEPAGVEQFF

J gene: TRBJ2-7
D gene: TRBD2
V gene: TRBV9
CDR3 length: 16
clone size: -
CDR3 DNA: TGTGCCAGCAGCGTAGGGGCTAGCGGGAGGTATTACGAGCAGTACTTC
CDR3 protein: CASSVGASGRYYEQYF

J gene: TRBJ1-1
D gene: -
V gene: TRBV5-8
CDR3 length: 15
clone size: -
CDR3 DNA: TGTGCCAGCAACCCGATGGGGTTAGGGAACACTGAAGCTTTCTTT
CDR3 protein: CASNPMGLGNTEAFF

J gene: TRBJ2-3
D gene: TRBD2
V gene: TRBV7-9
CDR3 length: 15
clone size: -
CDR3 DNA: TGTGCCAGCAGCTTAGGGACTAGCGGTTCAGATACGCAGTATTTT
CDR3 protein: CASSLGTSGSDTQYF

J gene: TRBJ2-1
D gene: -
V gene: TRBV5-1
CDR3 length: 16
clone size: -
CDR3 DNA: TGCGCCAGCAGCTTGGCGGGTTCTAGCGTATACAATGAGCAGTTCTTC
CDR3 protein: CASSLAGSSVYNEQFF

J gene: TRBJ2-1
D gene: TRBD1
V gene: TRBV6-6
CDR3 length: 14
clone size: -
CDR3 DNA: TGTGCCAGCAGTTACGACGGACAGGCGGTAAATCCGTTCTTC
CDR3 protein: CASSYDGQAVNPFF

J gene: TRBJ2-3
D gene: -
V gene: TRBV9
CDR3 length: 14
clone size: -
CDR3 DNA: TGTGCCAGTAGTATCGCGCCAGTCACAGATACGCAGTATTTT
CDR3 protein: CASSIAPVTDTQYF

J gene: TRBJ1-2
D gene: TRBD1
V gene: TRBV19
CDR3 length: 15
clone size: few
CDR3 DNA: TGTGCCAGTAGTCCAGGACAGGGACGCCTCTATGGCTACACCTTC
CDR3 protein: CASSPGQGRLYGYTF

J gene: TRBJ2-3
D gene: TRBD2
V gene: TRBV5-1
CDR3 length: 16
clone size: -
CDR3 DNA: TGCGCCAGCAGCCTCGGGGGGAGGTTGGGCACAGATACGCAGTATTTT
CDR3 protein: CASSLGGRLGTDTQYF

J gene: TRBJ1-1
D gene: TRBD1
V gene: TRBV7-3
CDR3 length: 15
clone size: once
CDR3 DNA: TGTGCCAGCAGCGGGGGACAGCTGATGAACACTGAAGCTTTCTTT
CDR3 protein: CASSGGQLMNTEAFF

J gene: TRBJ2-1
D gene: TRBD2
V gene: TRBV9
CDR3 length: 16
clone size: -
CDR3 DNA: TGTGCCAGCAGCGTACCGGCTAGCGGGAGCTACAATGAGCAGTTCTTC
CDR3 protein: CASSVPASGSYNEQFF

J gene: TRBJ2-1
D gene: TRBD2
V gene: TRBV28
CDR3 length: 16
clone size: -
CDR3 DNA: TGTGCCAGCAGCCCGGGGGCGGGAGGGCCCTACAATGAGCAGTTCTTC
CDR3 protein: CASSPGAGGPYNEQFF

J gene: TRBJ2-3
D gene: -
V gene: TRBV10-1
CDR3 length: 12
clone size: -
CDR3 DNA: TGCGCCAGCAGTTCTAGCACAGATACGCAGTATTTT
CDR3 protein: CASSSSTDTQYF

J gene: TRBJ1-1
D gene: TRBD1
V gene: TRBV6-5
CDR3 length: 13
clone size: -
CDR3 DNA: TGTGCCAGCGCGACAGGGGCATATACTGAAGCTTTCTTT
CDR3 protein: CASATGAYTEAFF

J gene: TRBJ2-7
D gene: TRBD2
V gene: TRBV5-1
CDR3 length: 13
clone size: once
CDR3 DNA: TGCGCCAGCCGCCGTCTTGGGGGGGATGAGCAGTACTTC
CDR3 protein: CASRRLGGDEQYF

J gene: TRBJ1-5
D gene: -
V gene: TRBV6-1
CDR3 length: 14
clone size: -
CDR3 DNA: TGTGCCAGCAGTGTGGTCAGTACGGGTCAGCCCCAGCATTTT
CDR3 protein: CASSVVSTGQPQHF

J gene: TRBJ1-2
D gene: -
V gene: TRBV7-8
CDR3 length: 13
clone size: -
CDR3 DNA: TGTGCCAGCAGCTTAGTACGGGGATATGGCTACACCTTC
CDR3 protein: CASSLVRGYGYTF

J gene: TRBJ2-7
D gene: TRBD2
V gene: TRBV6-1
CDR3 length: 14
clone size: -
CDR3 DNA: TGTGCCAGCAGTGGACTAGCGGGAGCCTACGAGCAGTACTTC
CDR3 protein: CASSGLAGAYEQYF

J gene: TRBJ2-7
D gene: TRBD2
V gene: TRBV27
CDR3 length: 16
clone size: -
CDR3 DNA: TGTGCCAGCAGTTCTGGGACTAGCGGCCTCTCCTACGAGCAGTACTTC
CDR3 protein: CASSSGTSGLSYEQYF

J gene: TRBJ2-1
D gene: TRBD2
V gene: TRBV19
CDR3 length: 15
clone size: -
CDR3 DNA: TGTGCCAGTAGTATTATGTCTAGCGGGAGGAATGAGCAGTTCTTC
CDR3 protein: CASSIMSSGRNEQFF

J gene: TRBJ2-3
D gene: TRBD1
V gene: TRBV2
CDR3 length: 15
clone size: -
CDR3 DNA: TGTGCCAGCAGTCCCGGGACAGGGAGCACAGATACGCAGTATTTT
CDR3 protein: CASSPGTGSTDTQYF

J gene: TRBJ1-1
D gene: -
V gene: TRBV18
CDR3 length: 16
clone size: -
CDR3 DNA: TGTGCCAGCTCACGTTTTTTGGACGGTGGGGGCACTGAAGCTTTCTTT
CDR3 protein: CASSRFLDGGGTEAFF

J gene: TRBJ1-1
D gene: TRBD1
V gene: TRBV18
CDR3 length: 15
clone size: -
CDR3 DNA: TGTGCCAGCTCTACCGGGGGACAGGGTTTGTCTGAAGCTTTCTTT
CDR3 protein: CASSTGGQGLSEAFF

J gene: TRBJ2-7
D gene: -
V gene: TRBV5-1
CDR3 length: 15
clone size: -
CDR3 DNA: TGCGCCAGCAGCTACGGGGGCACCCACTCCTACGAGCAGTACTTC
CDR3 protein: CASSYGGTHSYEQYF

J gene: TRBJ1-1
D gene: -
V gene: TRBV10-1
CDR3 length: 14
clone size: -
CDR3 DNA: TGCGCCAGCAGTGAGTGGGGGGAGGGCACTGAAGCTTTCTTT
CDR3 protein: CASSEWGEGTEAFF

J gene: TRBJ2-7
D gene: -
V gene: TRBV7-9
CDR3 length: 15
clone size: -
CDR3 DNA: TGTGCCAGCAGCTTATCAGGGAATTCCATCTACGAGCAGTACTTC
CDR3 protein: CASSLSGNSIYEQYF

J gene: TRBJ1-1
D gene: TRBD1
V gene: TRBV11-2
CDR3 length: 15
clone size: -
CDR3 DNA: TGTGCCAGCAGCTACCAGGACAGGAGGAACACTGAAGCTTTCTTT
CDR3 protein: CASSYQDRRNTEAFF

J gene: TRBJ2-5
D gene: TRBD2
V gene: TRBV6-5
CDR3 length: 14
clone size: -
CDR3 DNA: TGTGCCAGCAGCCAGGGACTACCTCTGGAGACCCAGTACTTC
CDR3 protein: CASSQGLPLETQYF

J gene: TRBJ1-5
D gene: -
V gene: TRBV6-1
CDR3 length: 12
clone size: -
CDR3 DNA: TGTGCCAGCAGGGGGCTCAGACAGCCCCAGCATTTT
CDR3 protein: CASRGLRQPQHF

J gene: TRBJ2-5
D gene: -
V gene: TRBV5-1
CDR3 length: 15
clone size: -
CDR3 DNA: TGCGCCAGCAGTTCCGACGCCGGGCCCGCGAGGACCCAGTACTTC
CDR3 protein: CASSSDAGPARTQYF

J gene: TRBJ1-2
D gene: -
V gene: TRBV28
CDR3 length: 16
clone size: once
CDR3 DNA: TGTGCCAGCAGTTTTGGCTCGGGGGCGCGGGGCTATGGCTACACCTTC
CDR3 protein: CASSFGSGARGYGYTF

J gene: TRBJ2-3
D gene: TRBD1
V gene: TRBV5-1
CDR3 length: 16
clone size: -
CDR3 DNA: TGCGCCAGCAGGCAGGGGGCTTGGGAAGGCACAGATACGCAGTATTTT
CDR3 protein: CASRQGAWEGTDTQYF

J gene: TRBJ1-5
D gene: -
V gene: TRBV28
CDR3 length: 14
clone size: -
CDR3 DNA: TGTGCCAGCAGTTTATCGGTCCCCCGAAGGTCTCAGCATTTT
CDR3 protein: CASSLSVPRRSQHF

J gene: TRBJ1-1
D gene: TRBD1
V gene: TRBV7-2
CDR3 length: 13
clone size: few
CDR3 DNA: TGTGCCAGCAGCTTTGGACAGGGGACGAGTGCTTTCTTT
CDR3 protein: CASSFGQGTSAFF

J gene: TRBJ1-2
D gene: TRBD1
V gene: TRBV6-5
CDR3 length: 14
clone size: few
CDR3 DNA: TGTGCCAGCAGGCGGGACAGAGCTAACTATGGCTACACCTTC
CDR3 protein: CASRRDRANYGYTF

J gene: TRBJ1-1
D gene: -
V gene: TRBV7-2
CDR3 length: 15
clone size: -
CDR3 DNA: TGTGCCAGCAGCCCAAATAATGGGAGGCGGACTGAAGCTTTCTTT
CDR3 protein: CASSPNNGRRTEAFF

J gene: TRBJ2-5
D gene: TRBD2
V gene: TRBV5-6
CDR3 length: 14
clone size: -
CDR3 DNA: TGTGCCAGCAGCTTCGCCGGGACTAAGACCTTGCAGTACTTC
CDR3 protein: CASSFAGTKTLQYF

J gene: TRBJ1-1
D gene: -
V gene: TRBV29-1
CDR3 length: 15
clone size: few
CDR3 DNA: TGCAGCGTAGCGGGGCTGAACGATCTTAACACTGAAGCTTTCTTT
CDR3 protein: CSVAGLNDLNTEAFF